The entry below gives a single T cell receptor (beta chain) sequence along with its context. Its antigen is not known. CDR1 is KGHSH and CDR2 is LQKENI in the germline V gene. CDR3 length equals 18 residues. V dropped 2 bases and J dropped 3; count of bases not matched to a gene: 10. The data are from a study of OX40 agonist ivuxolimab in advanced cancers. In the study overall: Recorded diagnoses for dose-escalation patients were hepatocellular carcinoma, melanoma, renal cell or head and neck cancer.

Study results and caveats: Average numbers of expanded clones were greater in CD8+ T cells than in CD4+. Partial responders at 0.1-3.0 mg/kg had among the lowest clonal expansion.

Produced via immunoSEQ multiplex PCR; TCRdb's table is partial and in-frame only. This sample has some 100,000 clones, with about four fifths found just once. At baseline, cycle 4 day 1, and cycle 7 day 1, blood was sampled. The source of this sequence is an adult with an advanced solid tumor such as melanoma, head and neck, liver or kidney cancer. The gene calls are TRBV18 and TRBJ1-4, with 9 bases that match TRBD1. The source was CD4+ or CD8+ T cells sorted from blood, collected in a trial of the OX40 agonist ivuxolimab. The CDR3 bases are TGTGCCAGCTCACCAAACCGTCCCGGGACAGGGCCTAATGAAAAACTGTTTTTT. It specifies CASSPNRPGTGPNEKLFF.